Described below is a single T cell receptor (beta chain) sequence and its context. Its antigen is unknown. This sample is drawn from a study of human thymus T cells. The method was immunoSEQ multiplex PCR; TCRdb's version includes in-frame clones alone and lacks a portion of them. This sample yields some 78,000 clones, of which roughly 96% are seen a single time; under 0.035% belongs to the top ten. The V end lost 2 bases, the J end lost 5 bases, and 19 bases lay between the germline ends. CDR3 length: 16 residues. From germline, CDR1 is SGHTA and CDR2 FQGNSA. Notes on the study in general: Thymic and blood repertoires appeared to show biased V and J gene usage. Related studies noted strongly shared thymic repertoires across unrelated people.

Thymus tissue for the work was resected from patients undergoing corrective heart surgery. Among the donors, all were healthy Finnish infants having corrective surgery for congenital heart defects. The chain employs TRBV7-2 and TRBJ2-7; D might be TRBD2 (5 bases). The source material was thymus tissue. The sequence was obtained from a boy under three years old with a congenital heart defect but otherwise immunologically healthy. In DNA form, the CDR3 reads TGTGCCAGCAGCTTATCCGGCAGCGGTGCCCCCCACGAGCAGTACTTC. It translates to CASSLSGSGAPHEQYF.